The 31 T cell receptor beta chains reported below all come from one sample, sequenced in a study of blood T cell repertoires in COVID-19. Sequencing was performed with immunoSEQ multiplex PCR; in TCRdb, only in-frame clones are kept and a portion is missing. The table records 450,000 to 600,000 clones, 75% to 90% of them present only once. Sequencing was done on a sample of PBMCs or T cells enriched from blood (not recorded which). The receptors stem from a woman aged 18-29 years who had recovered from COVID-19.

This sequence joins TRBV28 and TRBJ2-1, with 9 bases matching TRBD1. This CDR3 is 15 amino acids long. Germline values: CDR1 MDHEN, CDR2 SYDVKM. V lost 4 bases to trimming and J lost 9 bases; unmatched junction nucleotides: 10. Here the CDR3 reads CASSSADRGRGEQFF. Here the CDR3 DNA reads TGTGCCAGCAGTTCCGCGGACAGGGGACGGGGTGAGCAGTTCTTC. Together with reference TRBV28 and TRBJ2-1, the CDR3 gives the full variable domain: DVKVTQSSRYLVKRTGEKVFLECVQDMDHENMFWYRQDPGLGLRLIYFSYDVKMKEKGDIPEGYSVSREKKERFSLILESASTNQTSMYLCASSSADRGRGEQFFGPGTRLTVL.

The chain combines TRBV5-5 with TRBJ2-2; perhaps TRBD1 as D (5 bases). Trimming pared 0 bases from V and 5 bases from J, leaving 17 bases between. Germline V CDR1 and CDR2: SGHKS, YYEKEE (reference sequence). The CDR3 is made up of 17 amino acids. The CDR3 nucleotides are TGTGCCAGCAGCTTGGATGCGGCAGGGTATGTGACCGGGGAGCTGTTTTTT. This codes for CASSLDAAGYVTGELFF.

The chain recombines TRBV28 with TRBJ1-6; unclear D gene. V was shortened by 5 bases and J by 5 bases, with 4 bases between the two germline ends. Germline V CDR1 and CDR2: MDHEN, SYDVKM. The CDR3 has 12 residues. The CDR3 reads CASSSNNSPLHF. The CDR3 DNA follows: TGTGCCAGCAGTAGCAATAATTCACCCCTCCACTTT.

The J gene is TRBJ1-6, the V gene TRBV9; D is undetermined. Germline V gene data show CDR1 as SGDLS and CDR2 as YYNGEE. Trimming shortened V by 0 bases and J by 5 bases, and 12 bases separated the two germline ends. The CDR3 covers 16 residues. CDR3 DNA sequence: TGTGCCAGCAGCGTAGGATGGGCGGGAAATAATTCACCCCTCCACTTT. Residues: CASSVGWAGNNSPLHF.

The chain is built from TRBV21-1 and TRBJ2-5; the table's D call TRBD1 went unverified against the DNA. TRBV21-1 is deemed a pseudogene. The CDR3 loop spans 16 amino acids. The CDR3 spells CASSGKTGLQGETQYF. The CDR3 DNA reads TGTGCCAGCAGCGGTAAGACAGGTTTACAAGGAGAGACCCAGTACTTC.

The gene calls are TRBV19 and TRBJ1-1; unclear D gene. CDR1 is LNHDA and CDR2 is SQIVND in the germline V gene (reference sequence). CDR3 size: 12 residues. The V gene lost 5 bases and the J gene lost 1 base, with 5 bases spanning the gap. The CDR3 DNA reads TGTGCCAGTAGTCTTTCGAACACTGAAGCTTTCTTT. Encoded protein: CASSLSNTEAFF.

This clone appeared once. The CDR3 coding sequence is TGCAGCGTTCTGGTAGCAGGGGACATTCAGTACTTC. Amino acid sequence: CSVLVAGDIQYF. The chain has TRBV29-1 and TRBJ2-4; D might be TRBD1 (6 bases). The CDR3 length is 12 residues. Germline V gives CDR1 SQVTM, CDR2 ANQGSEA. V shed 5 bases and J shed 8 bases, with 13 bases lying between them.

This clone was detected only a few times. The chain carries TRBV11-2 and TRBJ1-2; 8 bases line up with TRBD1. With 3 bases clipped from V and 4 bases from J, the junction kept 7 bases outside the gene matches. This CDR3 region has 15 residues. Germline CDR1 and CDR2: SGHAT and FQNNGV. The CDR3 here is CASSFVGQATYGYTF. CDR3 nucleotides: TGTGCCAGCAGCTTCGTGGGACAGGCGACCTATGGCTACACCTTC.

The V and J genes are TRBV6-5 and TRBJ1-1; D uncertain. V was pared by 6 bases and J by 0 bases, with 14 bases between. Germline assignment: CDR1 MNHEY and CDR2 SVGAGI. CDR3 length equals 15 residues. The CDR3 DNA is TGTGCCAGCAGCCTACAGATGACAATGAACACTGAAGCTTTCTTT. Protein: CASSLQMTMNTEAFF.

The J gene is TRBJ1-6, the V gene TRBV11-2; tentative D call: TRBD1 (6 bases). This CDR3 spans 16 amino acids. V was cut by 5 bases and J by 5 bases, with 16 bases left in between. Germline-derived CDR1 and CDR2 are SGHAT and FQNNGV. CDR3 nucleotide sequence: TGTGCCAGCAGCCTTCCCAGGGGTGAAGATAATTCACCCCTCCACTTT. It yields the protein CASSLPRGEDNSPLHF.

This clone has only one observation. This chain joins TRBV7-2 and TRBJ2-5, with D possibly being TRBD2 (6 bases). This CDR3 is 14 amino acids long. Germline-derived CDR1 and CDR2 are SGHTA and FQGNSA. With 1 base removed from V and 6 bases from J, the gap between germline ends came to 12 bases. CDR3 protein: CASSLDAGRQTQYF. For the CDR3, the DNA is TGTGCCAGCAGCTTAGATGCGGGGAGACAGACCCAGTACTTC.

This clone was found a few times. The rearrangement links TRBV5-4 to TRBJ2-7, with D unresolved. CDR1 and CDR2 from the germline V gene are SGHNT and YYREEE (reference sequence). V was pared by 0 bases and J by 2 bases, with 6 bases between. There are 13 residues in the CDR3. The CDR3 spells CASSLGVAYEQYF. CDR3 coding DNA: TGTGCCAGCAGCTTGGGCGTTGCCTACGAGCAGTACTTC.

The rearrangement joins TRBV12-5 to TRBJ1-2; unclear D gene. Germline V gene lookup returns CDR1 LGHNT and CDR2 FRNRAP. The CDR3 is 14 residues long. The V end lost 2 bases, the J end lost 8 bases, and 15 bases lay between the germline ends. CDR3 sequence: CASGLPPRDGGYTF. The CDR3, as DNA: TGTGCTAGTGGTTTGCCCCCCCGGGATGGAGGCTACACCTTC.

The CDR3 nucleotides read TGTGCCAGCAGCCAAGATTTCGGGGGTACGCAGTATTTT. It is translated as CASSQDFGGTQYF. V usage is TRBV14 and J usage is TRBJ2-3; a possible D gene is TRBD2 (6 bases). From germline, CDR1 is SGHDN and CDR2 FVKESK. V shed 0 bases and J shed 8 bases, with 9 bases lying between them. The CDR3 is 13 amino acids.

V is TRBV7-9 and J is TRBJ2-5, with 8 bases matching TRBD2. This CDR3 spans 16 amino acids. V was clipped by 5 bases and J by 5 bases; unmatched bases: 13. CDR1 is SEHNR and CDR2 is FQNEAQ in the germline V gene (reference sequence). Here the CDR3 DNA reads TGTGCCAGCAGCGCCCGACTAGCGATAGCGGTTGAGACCCAGTACTTC. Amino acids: CASSARLAIAVETQYF.

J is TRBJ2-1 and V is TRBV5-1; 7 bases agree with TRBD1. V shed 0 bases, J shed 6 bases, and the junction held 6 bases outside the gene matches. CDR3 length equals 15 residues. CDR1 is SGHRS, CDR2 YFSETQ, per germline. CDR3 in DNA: TGCGCCAGCAGCTTGGTAGGGGGCGGAAGCAATGAGCAGTTCTTC. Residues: CASSLVGGGSNEQFF.

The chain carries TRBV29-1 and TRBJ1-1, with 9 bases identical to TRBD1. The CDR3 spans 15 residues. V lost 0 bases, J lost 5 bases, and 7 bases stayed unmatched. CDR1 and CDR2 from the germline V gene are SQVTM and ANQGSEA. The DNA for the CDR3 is TGCAGCGTTGAAGAGAGGACAGGGGTGAGGACTGAAGCTTTCTTT. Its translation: CSVEERTGVRTEAFF.

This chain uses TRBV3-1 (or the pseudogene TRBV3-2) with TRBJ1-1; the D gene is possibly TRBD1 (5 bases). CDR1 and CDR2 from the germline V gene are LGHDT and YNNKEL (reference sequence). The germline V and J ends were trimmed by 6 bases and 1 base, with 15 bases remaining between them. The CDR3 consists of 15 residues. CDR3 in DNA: TGTGCCAGCAGTCCACCGACGGGGGAGAACACTGAAGCTTTCTTT. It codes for CASSPPTGENTEAFF.

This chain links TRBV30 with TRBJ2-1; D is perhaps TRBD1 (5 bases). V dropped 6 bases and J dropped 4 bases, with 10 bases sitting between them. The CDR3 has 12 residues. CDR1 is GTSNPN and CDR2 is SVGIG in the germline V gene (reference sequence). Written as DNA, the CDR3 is TGTGCCTGCAGGGTGGAGTACAATGAGCAGTTCTTC. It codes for CACRVEYNEQFF.

CDR3 nucleotides: TGTGCCAGCAATTCCCTTCGGGCAACTAATGAAAAACTGTTTTTT. Amino acids: CASNSLRATNEKLFF. This sequence joins TRBV2 and TRBJ1-4; the D is unclear. The CDR3 is 15 residues long. V was shortened by 7 bases and J by 0 bases, with 12 bases between the two germline ends. Germline V lookup: CDR1 SNHLY, CDR2 FYNNEI.

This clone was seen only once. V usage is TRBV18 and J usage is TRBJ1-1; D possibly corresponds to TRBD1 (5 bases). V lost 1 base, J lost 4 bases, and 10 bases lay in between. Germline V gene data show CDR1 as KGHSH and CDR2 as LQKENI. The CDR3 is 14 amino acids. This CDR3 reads CASSPHPGGTEAFF. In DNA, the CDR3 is TGTGCCAGCTCACCACACCCGGGGGGCACTGAAGCTTTCTTT.

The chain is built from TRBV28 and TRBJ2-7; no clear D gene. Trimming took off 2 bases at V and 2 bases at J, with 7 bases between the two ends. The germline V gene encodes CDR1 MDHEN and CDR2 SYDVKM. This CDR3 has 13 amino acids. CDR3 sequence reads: CASSLPGTYEQYF. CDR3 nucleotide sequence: TGTGCCAGCAGTTTACCAGGTACCTACGAGCAGTACTTC.

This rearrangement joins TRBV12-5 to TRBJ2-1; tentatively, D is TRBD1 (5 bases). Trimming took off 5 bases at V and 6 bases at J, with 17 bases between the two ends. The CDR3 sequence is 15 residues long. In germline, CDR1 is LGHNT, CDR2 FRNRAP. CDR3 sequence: CASGPQGSRGNEQFF. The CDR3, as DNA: TGTGCTAGTGGTCCCCAGGGTTCTAGGGGCAATGAGCAGTTCTTC.

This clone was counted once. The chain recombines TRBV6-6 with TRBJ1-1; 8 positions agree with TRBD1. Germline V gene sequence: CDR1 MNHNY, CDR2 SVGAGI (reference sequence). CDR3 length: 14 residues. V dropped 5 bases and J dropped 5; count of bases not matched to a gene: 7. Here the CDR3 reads CASSRTGRETEAFF. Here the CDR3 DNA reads TGTGCCAGCAGTCGGACAGGGCGGGAAACTGAAGCTTTCTTT.

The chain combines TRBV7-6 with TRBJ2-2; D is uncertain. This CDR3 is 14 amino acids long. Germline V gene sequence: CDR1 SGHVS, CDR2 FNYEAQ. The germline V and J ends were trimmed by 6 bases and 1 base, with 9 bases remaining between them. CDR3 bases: TGTGCCAGCAGTATCCAGGTGAACACCGGGGAGCTGTTTTTT. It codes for CASSIQVNTGELFF.

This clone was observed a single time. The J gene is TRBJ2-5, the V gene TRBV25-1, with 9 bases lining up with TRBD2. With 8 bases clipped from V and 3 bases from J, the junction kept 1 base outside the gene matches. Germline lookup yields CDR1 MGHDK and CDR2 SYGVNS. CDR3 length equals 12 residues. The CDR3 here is CASASGEETQYF. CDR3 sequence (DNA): TGTGCCAGCGCTAGCGGGGAAGAGACCCAGTACTTC.

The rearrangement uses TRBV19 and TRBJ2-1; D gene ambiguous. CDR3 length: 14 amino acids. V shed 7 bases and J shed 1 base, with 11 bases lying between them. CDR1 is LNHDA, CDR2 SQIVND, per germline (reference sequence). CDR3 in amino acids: CASKPQSSYNEQFF. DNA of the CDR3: TGTGCCAGTAAACCACAGAGTTCCTACAATGAGCAGTTCTTC.

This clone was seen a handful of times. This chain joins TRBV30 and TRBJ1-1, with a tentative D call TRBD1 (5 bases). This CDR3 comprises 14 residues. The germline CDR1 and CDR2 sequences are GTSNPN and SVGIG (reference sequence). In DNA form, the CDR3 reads TGTGCTTCCCAGGGAGGGCCCCCAGGGACTGAAGCTTTCTTT. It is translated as CASQGGPPGTEAFF.

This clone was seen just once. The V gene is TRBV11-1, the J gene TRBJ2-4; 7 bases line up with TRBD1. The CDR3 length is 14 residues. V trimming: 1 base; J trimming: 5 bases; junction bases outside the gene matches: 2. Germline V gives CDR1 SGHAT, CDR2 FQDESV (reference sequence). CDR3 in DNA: TGTGCCAGCAGCTTAGGACAGGGACAAAACATTCAGTACTTC. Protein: CASSLGQGQNIQYF.

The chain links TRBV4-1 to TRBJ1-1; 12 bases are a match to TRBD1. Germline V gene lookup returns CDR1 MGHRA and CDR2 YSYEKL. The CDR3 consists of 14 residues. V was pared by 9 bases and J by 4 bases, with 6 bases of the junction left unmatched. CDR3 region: CASTGTGGGTEAFF. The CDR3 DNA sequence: TGCGCCAGTACCGGGACAGGGGGCGGCACTGAAGCTTTCTTT.

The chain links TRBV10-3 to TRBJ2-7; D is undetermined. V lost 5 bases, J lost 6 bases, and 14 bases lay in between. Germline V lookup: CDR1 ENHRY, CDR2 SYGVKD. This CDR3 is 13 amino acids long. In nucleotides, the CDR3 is TGTGCCATCAGTACTGACCTCCCGGGCGAGCAGTACTTC. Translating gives CAISTDLPGEQYF.